The TCR beta chain described here comes from a study of OX40 agonist ivuxolimab in advanced cancers. For the study at large: Ivuxolimab was delivered to patients intravenously every 2 weeks at doses spanning 0.01 to 10 mg/kg.

Sequencing used immunoSEQ multiplex PCR; TCRdb keeps in-frame clones, though not all of them. The table records 70,000 to 80,000 clones, approximately 89% of them present only once. At baseline, cycle 4 day 1, and cycle 7 day 1, blood was sampled. This clone occurred once. The ends were cut back, 2 bases at V and 3 bases at J, with 13 bases in the middle. CDR3 length: 15 residues. Germline V gives CDR1 MNHEY, CDR2 SMNVEV (reference sequence). The genes are TRBV27 and TRBJ1-2, with D hard to call. The source material was CD4+ or CD8+ T cells sorted from blood, sampled in a trial of the OX40 agonist ivuxolimab. This TCR was sampled from an adult with an advanced solid tumor such as melanoma, head and neck, liver or kidney cancer. The CDR3 loop is CASSLSWEGDYGYTF. The CDR3 bases are TGTGCCAGCAGTTTAAGTTGGGAAGGTGACTATGGCTACACCTTC.